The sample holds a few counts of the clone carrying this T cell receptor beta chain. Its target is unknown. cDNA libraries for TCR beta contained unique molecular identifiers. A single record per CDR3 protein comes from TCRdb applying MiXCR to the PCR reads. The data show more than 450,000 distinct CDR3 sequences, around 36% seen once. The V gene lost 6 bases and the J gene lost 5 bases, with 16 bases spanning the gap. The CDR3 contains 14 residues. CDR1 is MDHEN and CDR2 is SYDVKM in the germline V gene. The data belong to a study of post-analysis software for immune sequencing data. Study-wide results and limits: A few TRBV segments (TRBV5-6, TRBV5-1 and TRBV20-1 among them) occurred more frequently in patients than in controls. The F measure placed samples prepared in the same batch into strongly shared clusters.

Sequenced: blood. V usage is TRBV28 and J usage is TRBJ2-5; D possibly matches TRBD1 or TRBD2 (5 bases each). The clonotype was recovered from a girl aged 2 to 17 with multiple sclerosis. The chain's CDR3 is CASSRDQTQETQYF. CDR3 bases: TGTGCCAGCAGCCGGGACCAAACCCAGGAGACCCAGTACTTC.